This TCR beta chain originates from a study of T cells after yellow fever vaccination. CDR1 MNHEY and CDR2 SVGEGT come from the germline V gene. V lost 7 bases to trimming and J lost 6 bases, with 16 bases between them. The CDR3 is 13 residues long. About this clonotype itself: Its matching antigen is unknown.

Conversion of TCR transcripts into cDNA relied on 5'RACE template switching, which added a universal primer site and UMIs. TCRdb reprocessed the 5' RACE reads via MiXCR and lists one record per CDR3 protein. Of 300,000 to 350,000 distinct CDR3 sequences listed, roughly a tenth are singletons. General study findings and limits: A limited proportion of clonotypes was detected within both the CD4 and CD8 compartments.

The material was CD4+ T cells sorted from PBMCs, obtained 45 days after the yellow fever booster vaccination. The TCR sequence derives from a man younger than 35 who received the YFV17D yellow fever vaccine. This rearrangement joins TRBV6-2 or TRBV6-3 to TRBJ2-7; D call uncertain. CDR3 in DNA: TGTGCCAGCACCACCGCTCCCGTTGGCGAGCAGTACTTC. Residues: CASTTAPVGEQYF.